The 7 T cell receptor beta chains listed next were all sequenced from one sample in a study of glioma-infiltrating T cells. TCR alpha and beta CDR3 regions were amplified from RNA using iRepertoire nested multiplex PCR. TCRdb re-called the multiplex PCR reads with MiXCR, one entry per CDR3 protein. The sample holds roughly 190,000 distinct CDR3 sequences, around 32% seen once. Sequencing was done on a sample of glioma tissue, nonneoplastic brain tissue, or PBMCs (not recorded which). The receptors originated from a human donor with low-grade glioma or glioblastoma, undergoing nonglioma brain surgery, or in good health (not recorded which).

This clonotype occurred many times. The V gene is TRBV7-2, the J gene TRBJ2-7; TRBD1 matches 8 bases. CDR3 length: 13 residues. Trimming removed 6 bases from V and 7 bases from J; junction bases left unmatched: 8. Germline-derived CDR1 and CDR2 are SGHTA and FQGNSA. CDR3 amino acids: CASSPRTGLEQYF. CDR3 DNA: TGTGCCAGCAGTCCGAGGACAGGGCTGGAGCAGTACTTC. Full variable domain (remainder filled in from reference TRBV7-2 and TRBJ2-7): GAGVSQSPSNKVTEKGKDVELRCDPISGHTALYWYRQSLGQGLEFLIYFQGNSAPDKSGLPSDRFSAERTGGSVSTLTIQRTQQEDSAVYLCASSPRTGLEQYFGPGTRLTVT.

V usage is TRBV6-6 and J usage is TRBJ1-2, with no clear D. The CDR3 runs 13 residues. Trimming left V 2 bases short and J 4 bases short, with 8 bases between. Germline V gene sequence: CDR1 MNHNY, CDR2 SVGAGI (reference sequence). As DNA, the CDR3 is TGTGCCAGCAGTTACGGCTCCGGCTATGGCTACACCTTC. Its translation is CASSYGSGYGYTF.

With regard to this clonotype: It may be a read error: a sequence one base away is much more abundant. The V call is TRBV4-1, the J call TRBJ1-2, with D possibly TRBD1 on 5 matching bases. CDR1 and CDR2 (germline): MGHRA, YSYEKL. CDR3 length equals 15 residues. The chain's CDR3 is CASSQVEEGRDGYAF. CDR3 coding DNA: TGCGCCAGCAGCCAAGTGGAAGAGGGACGGGATGGCTACGCCTTC.

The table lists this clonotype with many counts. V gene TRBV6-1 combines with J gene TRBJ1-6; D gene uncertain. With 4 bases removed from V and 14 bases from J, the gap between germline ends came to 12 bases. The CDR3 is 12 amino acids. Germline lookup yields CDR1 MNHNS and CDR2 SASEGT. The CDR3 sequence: CASSVPAQALHF. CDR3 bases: TGTGCCAGCAGTGTACCCGCCCAAGCCCTCCACTTT.

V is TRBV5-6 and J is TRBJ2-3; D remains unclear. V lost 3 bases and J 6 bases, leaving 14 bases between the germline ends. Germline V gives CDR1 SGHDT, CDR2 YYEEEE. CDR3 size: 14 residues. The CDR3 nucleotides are TGTGCCAGCAGCTCTTCACCCCTTGGGGATACGCAGTATTTT. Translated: CASSSSPLGDTQYF.

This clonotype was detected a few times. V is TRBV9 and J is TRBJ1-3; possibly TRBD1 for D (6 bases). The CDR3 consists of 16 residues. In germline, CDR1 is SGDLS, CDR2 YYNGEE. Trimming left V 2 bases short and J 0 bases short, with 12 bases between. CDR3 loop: CASSVRQESSGNTIYF. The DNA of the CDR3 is TGTGCCAGCAGCGTTCGACAGGAGAGCTCTGGAAACACCATATATTTT.

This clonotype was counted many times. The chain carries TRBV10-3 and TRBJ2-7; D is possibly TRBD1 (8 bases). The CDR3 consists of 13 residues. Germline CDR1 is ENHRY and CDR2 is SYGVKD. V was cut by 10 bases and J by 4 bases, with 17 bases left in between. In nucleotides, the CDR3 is TGTGCCACCACGACAGGGGAGGGGTACGAGCAGTACTTC. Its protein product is CATTTGEGYEQYF.